This passage covers 9 T cell receptor beta chains from one sample sequenced in a study of blood T cell repertoires in COVID-19. Data came from immunoSEQ multiplex PCR; TCRdb stores just in-frame clones and leaves some out. The sample comprises some 350,000 clones, almost 90% of which are singletons, and about 7% rests with the top ten. The sequencing input was peripheral blood. The receptors come from a woman in her 70s with COVID-19, enrolled during active disease.

CDR3 loop: CAWGTGGPQDEQFF. For the CDR3, the DNA is TGTGCCTGGGGAACCGGGGGGCCACAGGATGAGCAGTTCTTC. J is TRBJ2-1 and V is TRBV30, with D possibly matching TRBD2 (7 bases). V was cut by 5 bases and J by 8 bases, with 19 bases left in between. The CDR3 contains 14 residues. Germline assignment: CDR1 GTSNPN and CDR2 SVGIG (reference sequence).

This sequence joins TRBV3-1 (or the pseudogene TRBV3-2) and TRBJ2-5; 14 bases agree with TRBD2. V was pared by 1 base and J by 5 bases, with 3 bases of the junction left unmatched. The CDR3 contains 16 residues. Germline lookup yields CDR1 LGHDT and CDR2 YNNKEL (reference sequence). CDR3 sequence (DNA): TGTGCCAGCAGCCAAGTCGGGACTAGCGGGGGTGAGACCCAGTACTTC. This encodes CASSQVGTSGGETQYF.

V and J are TRBV19 and TRBJ1-1; the match to TRBD1 covers 8 bases. In germline, CDR1 is LNHDA, CDR2 SQIVND (reference sequence). This CDR3 spans 13 amino acids. J was trimmed by 4 bases and V by 5 bases; bases with no gene match: 3. For the CDR3, the DNA is TGTGCCAGTAGTGACAGGGGATTCACTGAAGCTTTCTTT. This encodes CASSDRGFTEAFF.

The chain carries TRBV9 and TRBJ2-7; 8 bases are a match to TRBD1. Germline assignment: CDR1 SGDLS and CDR2 YYNGEE. This CDR3 comprises 16 residues. The ends lost 3 bases at V and 2 bases at J; junction bases unmatched: 10. This CDR3 reads CASSANPGTGTYEQYF. The CDR3 DNA reads as TGTGCCAGCAGCGCGAACCCCGGGACAGGAACCTACGAGCAGTACTTC.

V usage is TRBV11-2 and J usage is TRBJ2-6; D perhaps matches TRBD2 (5 bases). This CDR3 is built from 18 residues. V was cut by 1 base and J by 0 bases, with 13 bases left in between. Germline V lookup: CDR1 SGHAT, CDR2 FQNNGV. The DNA for the CDR3 is TGTGCCAGCAGCTTAGGTAAAGAGAGGGTCTCTGGGGCCAACGTCCTGACTTTC. Its protein is CASSLGKERVSGANVLTF.

The chain combines TRBV7-2 with TRBJ1-6; 11 bases align to TRBD1. CDR1 SGHTA and CDR2 FQGNSA come from the germline V gene. The V and J ends lost 2 bases and 10 bases, in that order; junction bases with no gene match: 4. The CDR3 is made up of 15 amino acids. CDR3 sequence: CASSLKGQGVSPLHF. The CDR3 DNA follows: TGTGCCAGCAGCTTAAAGGGACAGGGGGTCTCACCCCTCCACTTT.

This chain uses TRBV7-9 with TRBJ1-4; D is uncertain. The CDR3 is 14 amino acids. Trimming stripped 4 bases from V and 8 bases from J, with 14 bases between. Germline CDR1 reads SEHNR; CDR2 reads FQNEAQ (reference sequence). CDR3 sequence reads: CASSSPVRREKLFF. DNA for the CDR3: TGTGCCAGCAGCTCTCCCGTGAGGCGGGAAAAACTGTTTTTT.

The rearrangement links TRBV18 to TRBJ2-3; the match to TRBD1 covers 7 bases. This CDR3 spans 15 amino acids. V was pared by 4 bases and J by 3 bases, with 7 bases of the junction left unmatched. Germline CDR1 reads KGHSH; CDR2 reads LQKENI. The CDR3 DNA reads as TGTGCCAGCTCACTACGACAGGGTGAGACAGATACGCAGTATTTT. This sequence encodes CASSLRQGETDTQYF.

The chain links TRBV19 to TRBJ1-2, with 7 positions matching TRBD1. The V and J ends lost 7 bases and 4 bases, in that order; junction bases with no gene match: 15. Germline V gene data show CDR1 as LNHDA and CDR2 as SQIVND (reference sequence). This CDR3 contains 16 residues. CDR3 nucleotide sequence: TGTGCCAGTACTACGATTACTGGGGGGACAGCCTATGGCTACACCTTC. It is translated as CASTTITGGTAYGYTF.